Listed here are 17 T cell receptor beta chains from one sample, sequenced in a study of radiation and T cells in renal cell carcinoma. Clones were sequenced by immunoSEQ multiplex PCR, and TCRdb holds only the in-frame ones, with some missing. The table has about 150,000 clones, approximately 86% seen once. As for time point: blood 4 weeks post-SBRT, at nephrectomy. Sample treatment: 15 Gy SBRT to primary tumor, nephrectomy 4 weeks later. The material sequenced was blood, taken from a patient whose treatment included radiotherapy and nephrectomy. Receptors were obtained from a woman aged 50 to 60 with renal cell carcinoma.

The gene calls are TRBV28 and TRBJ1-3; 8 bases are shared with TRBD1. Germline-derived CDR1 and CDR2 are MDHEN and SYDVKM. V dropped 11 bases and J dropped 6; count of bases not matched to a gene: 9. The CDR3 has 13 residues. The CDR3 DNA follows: TGTGCCGCCAGAACAGGGGGAATAAACACCATATATTTT. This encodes CAARTGGINTIYF.

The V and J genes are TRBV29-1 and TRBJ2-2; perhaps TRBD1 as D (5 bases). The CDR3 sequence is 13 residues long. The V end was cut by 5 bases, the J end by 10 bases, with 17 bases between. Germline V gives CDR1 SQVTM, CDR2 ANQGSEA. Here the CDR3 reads CSVTGPGLVELFF. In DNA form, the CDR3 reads TGCAGCGTTACCGGGCCAGGGCTAGTGGAGCTGTTTTTT.

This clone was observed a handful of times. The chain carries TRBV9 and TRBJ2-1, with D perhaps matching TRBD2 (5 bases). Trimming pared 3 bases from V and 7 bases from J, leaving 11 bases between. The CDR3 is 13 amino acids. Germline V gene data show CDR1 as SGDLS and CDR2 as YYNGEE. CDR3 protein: CASSATGRNEQFF. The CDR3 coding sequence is TGTGCCAGCAGCGCAACGGGAAGGAATGAGCAGTTCTTC.

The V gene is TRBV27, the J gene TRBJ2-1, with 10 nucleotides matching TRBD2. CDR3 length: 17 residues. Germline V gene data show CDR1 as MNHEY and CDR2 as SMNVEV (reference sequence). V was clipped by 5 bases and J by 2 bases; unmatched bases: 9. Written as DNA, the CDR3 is TGTGCCAGCAGTCCACCAACTAGCGGGAAGACCTACAATGAGCAGTTCTTC. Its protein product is CASSPPTSGKTYNEQFF.

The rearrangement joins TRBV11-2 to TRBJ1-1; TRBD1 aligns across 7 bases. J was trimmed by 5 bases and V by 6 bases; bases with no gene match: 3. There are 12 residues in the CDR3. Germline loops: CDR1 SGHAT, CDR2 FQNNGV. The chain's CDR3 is CASRRQGTEAFF. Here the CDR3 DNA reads TGTGCCAGCAGGCGACAGGGAACTGAAGCTTTCTTT.

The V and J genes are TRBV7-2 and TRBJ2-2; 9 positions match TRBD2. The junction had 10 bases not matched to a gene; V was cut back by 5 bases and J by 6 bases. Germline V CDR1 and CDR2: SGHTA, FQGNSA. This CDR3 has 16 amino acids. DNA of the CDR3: TGTGCCAGCAGCCCCTTTGGTGTAGCGGGAGCCGGGGAGCTGTTTTTT. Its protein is CASSPFGVAGAGELFF.

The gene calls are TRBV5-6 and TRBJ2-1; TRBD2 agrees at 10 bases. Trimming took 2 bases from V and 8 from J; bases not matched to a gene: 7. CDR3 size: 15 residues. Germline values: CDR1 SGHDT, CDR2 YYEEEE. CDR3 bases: TGTGCCAGCAGCTTTGTGAGCGGGAGGGCGGATGAGCAGTTCTTC. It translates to CASSFVSGRADEQFF.

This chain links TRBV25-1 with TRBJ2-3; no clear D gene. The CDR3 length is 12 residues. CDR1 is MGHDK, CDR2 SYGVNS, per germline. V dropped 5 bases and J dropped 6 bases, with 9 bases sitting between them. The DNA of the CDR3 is TGTGCCAGCAGTTCGGAAGTGGATACGCAGTATTTT. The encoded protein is CASSSEVDTQYF.

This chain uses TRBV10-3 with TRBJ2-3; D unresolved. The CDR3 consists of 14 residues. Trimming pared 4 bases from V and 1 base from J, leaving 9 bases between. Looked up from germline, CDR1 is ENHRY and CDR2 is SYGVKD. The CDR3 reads CAISASSGTDTQYF. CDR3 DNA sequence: TGTGCCATCAGTGCTTCGAGTGGCACAGATACGCAGTATTTT.

CDR3 residues: CASSYPAKDEQYF. DNA for the CDR3: TGTGCCAGCAGTTACCCCGCGAAGGACGAGCAGTACTTC. The chain links TRBV6-5 to TRBJ2-7; D unresolved. Germline V CDR1 and CDR2: MNHEY, SVGAGI. The CDR3 totals 13 residues. V was clipped by 2 bases and J by 5 bases, with 10 bases between them.

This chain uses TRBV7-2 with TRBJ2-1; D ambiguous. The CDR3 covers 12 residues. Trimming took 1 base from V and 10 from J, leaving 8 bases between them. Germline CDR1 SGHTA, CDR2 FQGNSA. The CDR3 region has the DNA TGTGCCAGCAGCTTAGATTACCGCGAGCAGTTCTTC. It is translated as CASSLDYREQFF.

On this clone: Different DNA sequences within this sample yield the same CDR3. This chain's CDR3 is CSVGGRMNTEAFF. As DNA, the CDR3 is TGCAGCGTTGGGGGCAGGATGAACACTGAAGCTTTCTTT. The gene calls are TRBV29-1 and TRBJ1-1, with D tentatively TRBD1 (5 bases). The CDR3 loop spans 13 amino acids. Per germline, CDR1 SQVTM and CDR2 ANQGSEA. V was clipped by 4 bases and J by 0 bases, with 9 bases between them.

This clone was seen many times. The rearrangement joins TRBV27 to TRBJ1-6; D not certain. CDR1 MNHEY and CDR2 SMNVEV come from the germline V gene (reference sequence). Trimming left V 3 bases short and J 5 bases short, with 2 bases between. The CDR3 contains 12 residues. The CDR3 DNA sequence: TGTGCCAGCAGTTTGAATAATTCACCCCTCCACTTT. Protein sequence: CASSLNNSPLHF.

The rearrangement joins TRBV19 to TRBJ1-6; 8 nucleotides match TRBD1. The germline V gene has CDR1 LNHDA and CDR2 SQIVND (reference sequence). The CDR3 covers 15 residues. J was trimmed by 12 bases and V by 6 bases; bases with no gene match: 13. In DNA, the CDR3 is TGTGCCAGTAGATTCAGGACAGGGTTTGAGGGACCCCTCCACTTT. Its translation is CASRFRTGFEGPLHF.

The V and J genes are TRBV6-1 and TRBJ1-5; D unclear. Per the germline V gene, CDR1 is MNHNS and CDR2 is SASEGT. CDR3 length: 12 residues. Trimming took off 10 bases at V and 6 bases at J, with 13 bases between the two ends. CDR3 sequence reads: CATSELAQPQHF. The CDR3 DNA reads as TGTGCCACTTCTGAACTCGCTCAGCCCCAGCATTTT.

CDR3 amino acids: CAWRARGIGNTIYF. The CDR3 DNA sequence: TGTGCCTGGAGAGCCAGGGGGATTGGAAACACCATATATTTT. The V call is TRBV30, the J call TRBJ1-3, with 7 bases lining up with TRBD1. CDR3 length: 14 amino acids. In germline, CDR1 is GTSNPN, CDR2 SVGIG (reference sequence). Trimming took 3 bases from V and 3 from J; bases not matched to a gene: 5.

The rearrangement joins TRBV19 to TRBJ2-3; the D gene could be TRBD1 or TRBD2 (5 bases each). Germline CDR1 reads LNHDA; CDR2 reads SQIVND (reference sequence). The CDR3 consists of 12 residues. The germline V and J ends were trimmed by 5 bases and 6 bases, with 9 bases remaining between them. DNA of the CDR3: TGTGCCAGTAGTCCGGGACGCGATACGCAGTATTTT. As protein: CASSPGRDTQYF.